These T cell receptor beta chains were read from a single sample in a study of blood T cell repertoires in COVID-19. Measured with immunoSEQ multiplex PCR; TCRdb has only the in-frame clones, and not every one. The sample lists 150,000 to 200,000 clones, around 87% occurring once. Sequenced material: peripheral blood. These receptors were taken from a man aged 40-50 years with active or convalescent COVID-19. CDR3s include the opening cysteine and the closing phenylalanine or tryptophan. Fields, in order: D gene, V gene, clone size, J gene, CDR3 protein, CDR3 DNA. A D gene is named only where the DNA matches it firmly. Size values are once, few and many counts, or a class for expanded clones, and some rows have none.

d_call: TRBD2
v_call: TRBV4-3
clone_size: .
j_call: TRBJ2-1
cdr3_aa: CASSQAPREGYNEQFF
cdr3_nt: TGCGCCAGCAGCCAAGCTCCCCGGGAGGGGTACAATGAGCAGTTCTTC

d_call: TRBD2
v_call: TRBV7-7
clone_size: .
j_call: TRBJ2-5
cdr3_aa: CASSHLGGNPTVETQYF
cdr3_nt: TGTGCTAGCAGCCACCTGGGGGGGAACCCCACAGTGGAGACCCAGTACTTC

d_call: .
v_call: TRBV14
clone_size: .
j_call: TRBJ1-6
cdr3_aa: CASSQRLANSPLHF
cdr3_nt: TGTGCCAGCAGCCAGAGACTCGCTAATTCACCCCTCCACTTT

d_call: TRBD1
v_call: TRBV28
clone_size: .
j_call: TRBJ2-1
cdr3_aa: CASRGRGTGGNNEQFF
cdr3_nt: TGTGCCAGCAGGGGACGTGGGACAGGGGGTAACAATGAGCAGTTCTTC

d_call: TRBD1
v_call: TRBV3-1/TRBV3-2
clone_size: few
j_call: TRBJ1-1
cdr3_aa: CASRTAGTGGGEAFF
cdr3_nt: TGTGCCAGCAGGACCGCCGGGACAGGGGGCGGTGAAGCTTTCTTT

d_call: TRBD1
v_call: TRBV5-1
clone_size: .
j_call: TRBJ1-2
cdr3_aa: CASSLEVGGLYGYTF
cdr3_nt: TGCGCCAGCAGCTTGGAAGTAGGGGGCCTCTATGGCTACACCTTC

d_call: .
v_call: TRBV3-1/TRBV3-2
clone_size: once
j_call: TRBJ2-2
cdr3_aa: CASSLEGDTGELFF
cdr3_nt: TGTGCCAGCAGTCTCGAGGGGGACACCGGGGAGCTGTTTTTT

d_call: .
v_call: TRBV18
clone_size: .
j_call: TRBJ1-3
cdr3_aa: CASSPQNSGNTIYF
cdr3_nt: TGTGCCAGCTCACCGCAGAATTCTGGAAACACCATATATTTT

d_call: TRBD2
v_call: TRBV28
clone_size: few
j_call: TRBJ2-5
cdr3_aa: CASSLTGTRIEETQYF
cdr3_nt: TGTGCCAGCAGTTTGACCGGGACTAGGATTGAAGAGACCCAGTACTTC

d_call: .
v_call: TRBV5-1
clone_size: .
j_call: TRBJ2-3
cdr3_aa: CASSLQGSDTQYF
cdr3_nt: TGCGCCAGCAGCTTACAGGGATCGGATACGCAGTATTTT

d_call: TRBD1
v_call: TRBV2
clone_size: .
j_call: TRBJ1-2
cdr3_aa: CASSEGAGGYYGYTF
cdr3_nt: TGTGCCAGCAGTGAAGGGGCAGGGGGCTACTATGGCTACACCTTC

d_call: .
v_call: TRBV5-4
clone_size: once
j_call: TRBJ2-2
cdr3_aa: CASSPKGSGAGELFF
cdr3_nt: TGTGCCAGCAGCCCTAAAGGGTCCGGGGCCGGGGAGCTGTTTTTT

d_call: TRBD1
v_call: TRBV6-5
clone_size: .
j_call: TRBJ1-1
cdr3_aa: CASGRGYKNTEAFF
cdr3_nt: TGTGCCAGCGGCAGGGGGTACAAGAACACTGAAGCTTTCTTT

d_call: .
v_call: TRBV10-2
clone_size: .
j_call: TRBJ2-2
cdr3_aa: CASNSAWTVYTGELFF
cdr3_nt: TGCGCCAGCAATTCTGCTTGGACAGTCTACACCGGGGAGCTGTTTTTT

d_call: .
v_call: TRBV29-1
clone_size: .
j_call: TRBJ2-1
cdr3_aa: CSGGGEQFF
cdr3_nt: TGCAGCGGAGGGGGTGAGCAGTTCTTC

d_call: .
v_call: TRBV6-5
clone_size: .
j_call: TRBJ2-2
cdr3_aa: CASSWSGITGELFF
cdr3_nt: TGTGCCAGCAGTTGGTCGGGGATTACCGGGGAGCTGTTTTTT

d_call: TRBD1
v_call: TRBV19
clone_size: .
j_call: TRBJ2-5
cdr3_aa: CASRPTGRGETQYF
cdr3_nt: TGTGCCAGTAGGCCGACAGGGAGAGGAGAGACCCAGTACTTC

d_call: TRBD1
v_call: TRBV4-1
clone_size: .
j_call: TRBJ1-2
cdr3_aa: CASRRGQGVSSYGYTF
cdr3_nt: TGCGCCAGCCGCCGAGGACAGGGTGTTTCCTCCTATGGCTACACCTTC

d_call: .
v_call: TRBV12-3/TRBV12-4
clone_size: .
j_call: TRBJ2-3
cdr3_aa: CASSLDLANTQYF
cdr3_nt: TGTGCCAGCAGTTTAGATCTAGCCAATACGCAGTATTTT

d_call: TRBD2
v_call: TRBV5-8
clone_size: once
j_call: TRBJ2-3
cdr3_aa: CASNGGRLAGTDTQYF
cdr3_nt: TGTGCCAGCAATGGTGGTAGGCTAGCGGGCACAGATACGCAGTATTTT

d_call: .
v_call: TRBV6-4
clone_size: few
j_call: TRBJ1-2
cdr3_aa: CASSDSIIGQRVYGYTF
cdr3_nt: TGTGCCAGCAGTGACTCGATCATAGGGCAGCGGGTCTATGGCTACACCTTC

d_call: .
v_call: TRBV19
clone_size: once
j_call: TRBJ2-1
cdr3_aa: CASGRGSYNEQFF
cdr3_nt: TGTGCCAGTGGTCGGGGTTCCTACAATGAGCAGTTCTTC

d_call: TRBD2
v_call: TRBV3-1/TRBV3-2
clone_size: .
j_call: TRBJ2-5
cdr3_aa: CASSQGTGGARETQYF
cdr3_nt: TGTGCCAGCAGCCAAGGAACCGGGGGGGCAAGGGAGACCCAGTACTTC

d_call: .
v_call: TRBV13
clone_size: .
j_call: TRBJ1-6
cdr3_aa: CASSLITLPGSPLHF
cdr3_nt: TGTGCCAGCAGCTTAATAACGCTACCGGGGTCACCCCTCCACTTT

d_call: TRBD1
v_call: TRBV6-5
clone_size: .
j_call: TRBJ2-5
cdr3_aa: CASSIWTGGVETQYF
cdr3_nt: TGTGCCAGCAGTATTTGGACAGGGGGAGTCGAGACCCAGTACTTC

d_call: TRBD1
v_call: TRBV3-1/TRBV3-2
clone_size: once
j_call: TRBJ2-1
cdr3_aa: CASSPSGTGVDEQFF
cdr3_nt: TGTGCCAGCAGCCCATCCGGGACAGGGGTCGATGAGCAGTTCTTC

d_call: TRBD2
v_call: TRBV28
clone_size: .
j_call: TRBJ2-1
cdr3_aa: CASSLAGGRTNEQFF
cdr3_nt: TGTGCCAGCAGTTTAGCGGGGGGGCGTACTAATGAGCAGTTCTTC

d_call: .
v_call: TRBV5-1
clone_size: .
j_call: TRBJ1-1
cdr3_aa: CASSLDADKNYAFF
cdr3_nt: TGCGCCAGCAGCTTGGACGCGGACAAAAATTACGCTTTCTTT

d_call: .
v_call: TRBV5-4
clone_size: .
j_call: TRBJ2-7
cdr3_aa: CASSLAGRGYSYEQYF
cdr3_nt: TGTGCCAGCAGCTTGGCGGGACGGGGGTACTCCTACGAGCAGTACTTC

d_call: .
v_call: TRBV7-9
clone_size: .
j_call: TRBJ1-5
cdr3_aa: CASSPSADNQPQHF
cdr3_nt: TGTGCCAGCAGCCCTAGCGCGGACAATCAGCCCCAGCATTTT

d_call: .
v_call: TRBV28
clone_size: .
j_call: TRBJ1-2
cdr3_aa: CASSPRGRRDGYTF
cdr3_nt: TGTGCCAGCAGCCCTAGAGGAAGGAGGGATGGCTACACCTTC

d_call: .
v_call: TRBV24-1
clone_size: .
j_call: TRBJ2-3
cdr3_aa: CATSAPGVLSDTQYF
cdr3_nt: TGTGCCACCAGTGCCCCGGGGGTACTATCAGATACGCAGTATTTT

d_call: .
v_call: TRBV7-6
clone_size: .
j_call: TRBJ2-7
cdr3_aa: CASSQATHEQYF
cdr3_nt: TGTGCCAGCAGCCAGGCTACCCACGAGCAGTACTTC

d_call: .
v_call: TRBV19
clone_size: .
j_call: TRBJ1-6
cdr3_aa: CASTPAAQFYNSPLHF
cdr3_nt: TGTGCCAGTACCCCAGCGGCTCAGTTCTATAATTCACCCCTCCACTTT

d_call: .
v_call: TRBV5-6
clone_size: .
j_call: TRBJ2-7
cdr3_aa: CASSLGGDYEQYF
cdr3_nt: TGTGCCAGCAGCTTAGGTGGAGACTACGAGCAGTACTTC

d_call: TRBD1
v_call: TRBV3-1/TRBV3-2
clone_size: .
j_call: TRBJ1-2
cdr3_aa: CASSQDAGGYYGYTF
cdr3_nt: TGTGCCAGCAGCCAAGATGCAGGGGGCTACTATGGCTACACCTTC

d_call: TRBD2
v_call: TRBV9
clone_size: .
j_call: TRBJ2-5
cdr3_aa: CASSSVGGSQETQYF
cdr3_nt: TGTGCCAGCAGCTCCGTCGGGGGGTCCCAAGAGACCCAGTACTTC

d_call: TRBD2
v_call: TRBV5-1
clone_size: once
j_call: TRBJ2-1
cdr3_aa: CASSLGGTSGYNEQFF
cdr3_nt: TGCGCCAGCAGCTTGGGGGGGACTAGCGGATACAATGAGCAGTTCTTC

d_call: .
v_call: TRBV9
clone_size: .
j_call: TRBJ2-5
cdr3_aa: CASSSISVGETQYF
cdr3_nt: TGTGCCAGCAGTTCCATAAGCGTAGGTGAGACCCAGTACTTC

d_call: .
v_call: TRBV28
clone_size: .
j_call: TRBJ1-3
cdr3_aa: CASRATGAGNTIYF
cdr3_nt: TGTGCCAGCAGGGCGACAGGAGCTGGAAACACCATATATTTT

d_call: TRBD2
v_call: TRBV10-3
clone_size: .
j_call: TRBJ2-3
cdr3_aa: CAISERLAGGITDTQYF
cdr3_nt: TGTGCCATCAGTGAACGGCTAGCGGGGGGTATAACAGATACGCAGTATTTT

d_call: .
v_call: TRBV19
clone_size: .
j_call: TRBJ1-5
cdr3_aa: CASSIDHAGPQPQHF
cdr3_nt: TGTGCCAGTAGTATAGATCACGCAGGCCCGCAGCCCCAGCATTTT

d_call: .
v_call: TRBV7-9
clone_size: once
j_call: TRBJ1-5
cdr3_aa: CASSLGGYSNQPQHF
cdr3_nt: TGTGCCAGCAGCCTCGGCGGTTATAGCAATCAGCCCCAGCATTTT

d_call: .
v_call: TRBV29-1
clone_size: .
j_call: TRBJ1-3
cdr3_aa: CSVGGYGNTIYF
cdr3_nt: TGCAGCGTTGGAGGGTATGGAAACACCATATATTTT

d_call: .
v_call: TRBV24-1
clone_size: few
j_call: TRBJ2-5
cdr3_aa: CATSDFAQETQYF
cdr3_nt: TGTGCCACCAGTGATTTCGCGCAAGAGACCCAGTACTTC

d_call: .
v_call: TRBV3-1/TRBV3-2
clone_size: few
j_call: TRBJ1-6
cdr3_aa: CASSQDVSTRYNSPLHF
cdr3_nt: TGTGCCAGCAGCCAAGATGTGTCTACGAGGTATAATTCACCCCTCCACTTT

d_call: .
v_call: TRBV28
clone_size: .
j_call: TRBJ1-1
cdr3_aa: CASSFLGAMNTEAFF
cdr3_nt: TGTGCCAGCAGTTTTCTCGGAGCGATGAACACTGAAGCTTTCTTT

d_call: TRBD1
v_call: TRBV27
clone_size: .
j_call: TRBJ2-7
cdr3_aa: CASSRDRAYEQYF
cdr3_nt: TGTGCCAGCAGCCGGGACAGGGCCTACGAGCAGTACTTC

d_call: .
v_call: TRBV10-3
clone_size: .
j_call: TRBJ1-2
cdr3_aa: CAISDRGGDYGYTF
cdr3_nt: TGTGCCATCAGTGATCGAGGGGGGGACTATGGCTACACCTTC

d_call: .
v_call: TRBV5-4
clone_size: .
j_call: TRBJ2-1
cdr3_aa: CASSERGLGGNEQFF
cdr3_nt: TGTGCCAGCAGCGAACGAGGTCTTGGAGGCAATGAGCAGTTCTTC

d_call: .
v_call: TRBV19
clone_size: few
j_call: TRBJ1-3
cdr3_aa: CASSKDSYGNTIYF
cdr3_nt: TGTGCCAGTAGTAAGGACAGTTATGGAAACACCATATATTTT

d_call: .
v_call: TRBV29-1
clone_size: .
j_call: TRBJ1-2
cdr3_aa: CSVEEPLGHPDGYTF
cdr3_nt: TGCAGCGTTGAAGAGCCCTTGGGACACCCTGATGGCTACACCTTC

d_call: TRBD2
v_call: TRBV7-9
clone_size: few
j_call: TRBJ2-1
cdr3_aa: CASSVTSLRSYNEQFF
cdr3_nt: TGTGCCAGCAGCGTGACTAGCTTAAGATCCTACAATGAGCAGTTCTTC

d_call: .
v_call: TRBV4-2
clone_size: .
j_call: TRBJ2-1
cdr3_aa: CASSQPRMGPNNEQFF
cdr3_nt: TGTGCCAGCAGCCAGCCCAGGATGGGGCCGAACAATGAGCAGTTCTTC

d_call: .
v_call: TRBV28
clone_size: once
j_call: TRBJ2-4
cdr3_aa: CASSLGGVGNIQYF
cdr3_nt: TGTGCCAGCAGTTTAGGCGGAGTCGGGAACATTCAGTACTTC

d_call: TRBD2
v_call: TRBV14
clone_size: .
j_call: TRBJ2-1
cdr3_aa: CASSQLRTSGVREQFF
cdr3_nt: TGTGCCAGCAGCCAACTCCGGACTAGCGGGGTCCGTGAGCAGTTCTTC

d_call: .
v_call: TRBV5-1
clone_size: .
j_call: TRBJ1-5
cdr3_aa: CASSDFGGNQPQHF
cdr3_nt: TGCGCCAGCAGCGACTTCGGGGGGAATCAGCCCCAGCATTTT

d_call: .
v_call: TRBV5-4
clone_size: .
j_call: TRBJ2-2
cdr3_aa: CASSLDAVGTNTGELFF
cdr3_nt: TGTGCCAGCAGCTTGGACGCCGTGGGCACGAACACCGGGGAGCTGTTTTTT

d_call: .
v_call: TRBV10-3
clone_size: .
j_call: TRBJ1-5
cdr3_aa: CASQGSGVSQPQHF
cdr3_nt: TGTGCCAGCCAGGGGTCCGGCGTATCTCAGCCCCAGCATTTT